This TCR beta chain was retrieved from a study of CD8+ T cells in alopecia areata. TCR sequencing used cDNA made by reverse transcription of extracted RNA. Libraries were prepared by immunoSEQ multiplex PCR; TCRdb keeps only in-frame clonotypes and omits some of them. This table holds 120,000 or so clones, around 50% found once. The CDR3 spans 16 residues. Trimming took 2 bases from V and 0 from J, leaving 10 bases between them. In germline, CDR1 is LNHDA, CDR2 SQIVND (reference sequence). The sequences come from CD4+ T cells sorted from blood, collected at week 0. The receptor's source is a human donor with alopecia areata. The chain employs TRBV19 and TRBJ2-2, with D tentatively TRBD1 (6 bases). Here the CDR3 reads CASSITGLSNTGELFF. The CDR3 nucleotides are TGTGCCAGTAGTATAACAGGGTTATCGAACACCGGGGAGCTGTTTTTT. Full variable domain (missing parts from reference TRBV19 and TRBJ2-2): DGGITQSPKYLFRKEGQNVTLSCEQNLNHDAMYWYRQDPGQGLRLIYYSQIVNDFQKGDIAEGYSVSREKKESFPLTVTSAQKNPTAFYLCASSITGLSNTGELFFGEGSRLTVL.